This TCR delta chain appears in the sequencing data of a study of γδ T cells in repeated Plasmodium falciparum infection. About the study: Malian children with intense seasonal malaria exposure were compared with matched Australian children.

CDR1 is GEAIGNYY and CDR2 is EKD in the germline V gene. With 0 bases clipped from V and 4 bases from J, the junction kept 12 bases outside the gene matches. The CDR3 spans 17 residues. General observations from the study: In Vdelta2-negative, largely Vdelta1+, gammadelta repertoires, repeated controlled infections appeared to drive clonal selection waves.

On this clone: Its antigen remains unknown.

Gammadelta T cells were flow-sorted from PBMC into Vgamma9/Vdelta2+ and Vdelta2-negative populations for bulk analysis. Sequencing covered both gamma and delta TCR chains per sample. TCRdb made new clone calls on the multiplex PCR reads using CATT. The table lists 40,000 to 55,000 delta-chain clones, about 1.9% of them singletons. Sequences were obtained from gamma-delta T cells from blood. The TCR was taken from a pool of human donors (malaria-infected and uninfected, not separated). This chain uses TRDV2 with TRDJ1; 8 bases are a match to TRDD3. No J gene was available from TCRdb, and it was assigned here by a germline match of the DNA. The CDR3 nucleotides are TGTGCCTGTGACACCCTACTGGGGGCTACGGGAGACGATAAACTCATCTTT. This sequence encodes CACDTLLGATGDDKLIF.